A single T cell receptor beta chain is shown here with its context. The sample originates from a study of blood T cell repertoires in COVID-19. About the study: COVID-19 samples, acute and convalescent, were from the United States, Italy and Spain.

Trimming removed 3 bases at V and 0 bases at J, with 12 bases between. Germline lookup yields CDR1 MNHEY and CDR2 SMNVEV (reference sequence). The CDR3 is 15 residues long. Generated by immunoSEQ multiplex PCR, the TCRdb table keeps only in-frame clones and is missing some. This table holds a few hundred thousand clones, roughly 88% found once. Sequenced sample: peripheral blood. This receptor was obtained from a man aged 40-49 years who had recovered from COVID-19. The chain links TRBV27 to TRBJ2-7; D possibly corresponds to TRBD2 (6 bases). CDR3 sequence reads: CASSFEGLNSYEQYF. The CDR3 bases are TGTGCCAGCAGTTTTGAGGGACTCAACTCCTACGAGCAGTACTTC.